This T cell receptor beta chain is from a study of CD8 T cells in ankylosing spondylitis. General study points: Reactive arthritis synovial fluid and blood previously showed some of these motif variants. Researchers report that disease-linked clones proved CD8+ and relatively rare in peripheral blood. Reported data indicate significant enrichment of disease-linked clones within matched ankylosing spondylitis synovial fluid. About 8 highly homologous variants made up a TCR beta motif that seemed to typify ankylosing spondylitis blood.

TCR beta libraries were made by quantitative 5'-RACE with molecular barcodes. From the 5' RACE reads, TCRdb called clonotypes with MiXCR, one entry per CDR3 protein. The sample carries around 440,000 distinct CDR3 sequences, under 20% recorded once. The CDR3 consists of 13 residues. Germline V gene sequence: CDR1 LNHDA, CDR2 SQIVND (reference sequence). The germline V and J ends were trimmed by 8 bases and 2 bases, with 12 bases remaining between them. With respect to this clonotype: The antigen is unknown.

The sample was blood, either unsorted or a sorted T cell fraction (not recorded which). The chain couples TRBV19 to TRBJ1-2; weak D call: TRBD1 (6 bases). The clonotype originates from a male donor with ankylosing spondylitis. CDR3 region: CASRDRLNYGYTF. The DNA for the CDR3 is TGTGCCAGTCGTGACAGGTTGAACTATGGCTACACCTTC.